Listed below are T cell receptor beta chains from one sample, sequenced in a study of Graves' ophthalmopathy and Graves' hyperthyroidism. TCRdb recomputed calls from the multiplex PCR reads with MiXCR, one row per CDR3 protein. Found here are under 350,000 distinct CDR3 sequences, around a sixth of them singletons; the top ten hold around an eighth. Sequencing was carried out using peripheral blood. Receptors were obtained from an adult man with Graves' ophthalmopathy. The CDR3 runs from the conserved cysteine through the conserved F or W. D genes are given only for firm matches. Clone sizes are given selectively: once, few, many, or a class where the clone is expanded.

d_call clone_size j_call v_call cdr3_nt cdr3_aa
TRBD2 NA TRBJ2-5 TRBV11-2 TGTGCCAGCAGCTTAGATAGTTTGGTACTAGCGGGGAGTCAAGAGATCCAGTACTTC CASSLDSLVLAGSQEIQYF
NA NA TRBJ2-7 TRBV6-1 TGTGCCAGCAGTGAGGCGCACTTTAGCTCCTACGAGCAGTACTTC CASSEAHFSSYEQYF
TRBD1 many TRBJ1-1 TRBV7-3 TGTGCCAGCAGCTTAGTAGATGGACAGGGCACTGAAGCTTTCTTT CASSLVDGQGTEAFF
NA many TRBJ1-5 TRBV12-3/TRBV12-4 TGTGCCAGCAGTTTAGGCCAGGCCGGTGGGCAGCCCCAGCATTTT CASSLGQAGGQPQHF
TRBD1 NA TRBJ1-2 TRBV2 TGTGCCAGCACCCAACCGGGACAGGGGTTTTTCGGTCCCGCGGCTAACTATGGCTACACCTTC CASTQPGQGFFGPAANYGYTF
TRBD2 many TRBJ2-7 TRBV15 TGTGCCACCAGCATTGAGCGGGGATCGTACTACGAGCAGTACTTC CATSIERGSYYEQYF
NA many TRBJ2-7 TRBV12-3/TRBV12-4 TGTGCCAGCAGTCGACAGGTTAGGGGCGAGCAGTACTTC CASSRQVRGEQYF
NA many TRBJ2-5 TRBV11-2 TGTGCCAGCAGCTTAGTCGGGTCGACTTTACAAGAGACCCAGTACTTC CASSLVGSTLQETQYF
NA many TRBJ2-2 TRBV30 TGTGCCTGGACTCTGAACACCGGGGAGCTGTTTTTT CAWTLNTGELFF
TRBD1 many TRBJ1-3 TRBV12-3/TRBV12-4 TGTGCCAGCAGTTTCTTACAGGGGAACACCATATATTTT CASSFLQGNTIYF
NA many TRBJ2-6 TRBV5-1 TGCGCCAGCAGTACGGGACTCTCTGGGGCCAACGTCCTGACTTTC CASSTGLSGANVLTF
TRBD2 many TRBJ2-5 TRBV20-1 TGCAGTGCTAGGATGGGGACTAGCGGATCCCAAGAGACCCAGTACTTC CSARMGTSGSQETQYF
NA many TRBJ1-6 TRBV20-1 TGCAGTGCTCGAGAGGGGGGTCTATATAATTCACCCCTCCACTTT CSAREGGLYNSPLHF
NA many TRBJ1-2 TRBV11-1 TGTGCCAGCAGCTTAGGACGGAGCACTAACTATGGCTACACCTTC CASSLGRSTNYGYTF
NA NA TRBJ2-2 TRBV6-2/TRBV6-3 TGTGCCAGCAGTAAGGACATGACCGGGGAGCTGTTTTTT CASSKDMTGELFF
TRBD1 many TRBJ2-2 TRBV5-1 TGCGCCAGCAGCTCGACAGGGGCACTTGGGGAGCTGTTTTTT CASSSTGALGELFF
NA many TRBJ2-7 TRBV6-1 TGTGCCAGCAGTGAAGGCCTGATCTACGAGCAGTACTTC CASSEGLIYEQYF
TRBD1 many TRBJ1-3 TRBV7-2 TGTGCCAGCAGCTTAGTGGGGACAGGGGGAAACACCATATATTTT CASSLVGTGGNTIYF
NA once TRBJ2-5 TRBV10-2 TGCGCCAGCAGTGAGTCGTCTGTCGTGACCCAGTACTTC CASSESSVVTQYF
NA NA TRBJ2-5 TRBV6-5 TGTGCCAGCAGTTACCTCGGGACTCCCCAAGAGACCCAGTACTTC CASSYLGTPQETQYF
TRBD1 many TRBJ2-7 TRBV6-1 TGTGCCAGCAGTACCGGGACAGGGCGGTCCTACGAGCAGTACTTC CASSTGTGRSYEQYF
TRBD2 many TRBJ2-2 TRBV27 TGTGCCAGCAGTTTTCTGGCAGCGGGGGGGCAGGACACCGGGGAGCTGTTTTTT CASSFLAAGGQDTGELFF
TRBD2 large TRBJ2-7 TRBV20-1 TGCAGTGCTAGAGACCTAGAGGGACTAGCGGGAGTCGGGGCTTACGAGCAGTACTTC CSARDLEGLAGVGAYEQYF
NA many TRBJ2-5 TRBV20-1 TGCAGTGTTGAGGAGGCTCAAGAGACCCAGTACTTC CSVEEAQETQYF
NA many TRBJ2-7 TRBV6-1 TGTGCCAGCAGTGAAATGTCTAGCGTGAACTACGAGCAGTACTTC CASSEMSSVNYEQYF
TRBD1 few TRBJ2-7 TRBV27 TGTGCCAGCAGTATTGAAGGGGGCACCTACGAGCAGTACTTC CASSIEGGTYEQYF
NA NA TRBJ1-5 TRBV27 TGTGCCAGCACCTCGACGGGGTCCAATCAGCCCCAGCATTTT CASTSTGSNQPQHF
TRBD1 many TRBJ2-2 TRBV15 TGTGCCACCATGGACAGGGTGGACACCGGGGAGCTGTTTTTT CATMDRVDTGELFF
TRBD1 many TRBJ1-2 TRBV4-2 TGTGCCAGCAGCGGTACACCGGCGACAGGGCTGGACCTGGGGGGCTACACCTTC CASSGTPATGLDLGGYTF
NA NA TRBJ2-7 TRBV2 TGTGCCAGCAGTGCCAGCAGGGACACCGGGATAAGATCCTACGAGCAGTACTTC CASSASRDTGIRSYEQYF
TRBD1 many TRBJ2-5 TRBV4-3 TGCGCCAGCAGCTTACAGGGGGCGCAGGCAGAGACCCAGTACTTC CASSLQGAQAETQYF
TRBD1 many TRBJ1-5 TRBV2 TGTGCCAGCAGTGGACCAGGGGGCCCCGTTGGTCAGCCCCAGCATTTT CASSGPGGPVGQPQHF
NA NA TRBJ1-1 TRBV6-5 TGTGCCAGCAGTTATGGTAGTTTCGGCGAAGCTTTCTTT CASSYGSFGEAFF
NA many TRBJ1-5 TRBV27 TGTGCCAGCAGAGGGTTAGATAGCAATCAGCCCCAGCATTTT CASRGLDSNQPQHF
NA many TRBJ1-2 TRBV27 TGTGCCAGCAGTCCCCTGACAGGAAAGTCGCGTGGCTACACCTTC CASSPLTGKSRGYTF
TRBD1 once TRBJ1-5 TRBV6-1 TGTGCCAGCAGTGAGGTTTACAGGGGCTGGCCCCAGCATTTT CASSEVYRGWPQHF
NA many TRBJ2-2 TRBV7-8 TGTGCCAGCAGCTTAGCCCGACAGGTTACGAACACCGGGGAGCTGTTTTTT CASSLARQVTNTGELFF
NA many TRBJ1-1 TRBV12-3/TRBV12-4 TGTGCCAGCAGGCTTAACTCCCTAAGCAAAGCTTTCTTT CASRLNSLSKAFF
TRBD1 many TRBJ2-2 TRBV6-1 TGTGCCATAGAGCCGGGACAGAGGACCGGGGAGCTGTTTTTT CAIEPGQRTGELFF
NA many TRBJ1-1 TRBV5-1 TGCGCCAGCAGCCTCCAAACTCTCCCGGGCAGGGGAACTGAAGCTTTCTTT CASSLQTLPGRGTEAFF
NA many TRBJ2-7 TRBV12-3/TRBV12-4 TGTGCCAGCAGTTCAACAAGGCCTGGAGGCGAGCAGTACTTC CASSSTRPGGEQYF
NA many TRBJ2-7 TRBV6-1 TGTGCCAGCAGCCCGTTGACCGGTTCAACCTACGAGCAGTACTTC CASSPLTGSTYEQYF
NA NA TRBJ1-5 TRBV28 TGTGCCAGCAGTTCTTGGGGGGGGAGCAATCAGCCCCAGCGTTTT CASSSWGGSNQPQRF
NA many TRBJ1-2 TRBV7-2 TGTGCCAGCAGCCGCCCCCCCCGGTCCCAATACACCTTC CASSRPPRSQYTF
NA NA TRBJ1-6 TRBV10-3 TGTGCCATCACCGGAGGTATCAATTCACCCCTCCACTTT CAITGGINSPLHF
TRBD1 many TRBJ1-5 TRBV7-2 TGTGCCAGCAGCGGACAGGGGGCTCAGCCCCAGCATTTT CASSGQGAQPQHF
NA many TRBJ2-5 TRBV2 TGTGCCAGCAGTGGGTCCCTCGGGGAGACCCAGTACTTC CASSGSLGETQYF
NA NA TRBJ1-2 TRBV5-5 TGTGCCAGCAGCTCCCATCAGGGAAACTATGGCTACACCTTC CASSSHQGNYGYTF
NA NA TRBJ1-5 TRBV12-3/TRBV12-4 TGTGCCAGCAGTACCAGGGGCGTTCAGCCCCAGCATTTT CASSTRGVQPQHF
NA NA TRBJ2-2 TRBV5-1 TGCGCCAGCAGACCCGGATTGGCCGGGGAGCTGTTTTTT CASRPGLAGELFF
TRBD1 few TRBJ1-6 TRBV7-2 TGTGCCAGCAGTCGACCGGGACAGGGCTATTCACCCCTCCACTTT CASSRPGQGYSPLHF
NA many TRBJ1-1 TRBV4-2 TGTGCCAGCAGCCAAGTAGGGGGGAACCTGAACACTGAAGCTTTCTTT CASSQVGGNLNTEAFF
NA many TRBJ2-5 TRBV6-2/TRBV6-3 TGTGCCAGCAGGACGAGCCTGAACCACGAATTCCAAGAGACCCAGTACTTC CASRTSLNHEFQETQYF
NA many TRBJ1-2 TRBV3-1 TGTGCCAGCAGCCAAGATGGGCAGGCGACCAGACCCACCTTC CASSQDGQATRPTF
NA many TRBJ2-7 TRBV7-9 TGTGCCAGCAGCTTATCAGGTCAGACCTACGAGCAGTACTTC CASSLSGQTYEQYF
NA many TRBJ2-5 TRBV15 TGTGCCACCAGCACCCCGGACACCGGGACCCAGTACTTC CATSTPDTGTQYF
NA many TRBJ2-7 TRBV6-2/TRBV6-3 TGTGCCAGCAGTTACCCCCACCTTGGACAGTACGAGCAGTACTTC CASSYPHLGQYEQYF
TRBD1 many TRBJ2-7 TRBV20-1 TGCAGTGCTAGGGGAGAGACAGGGGGATACGAGCAGTACTTC CSARGETGGYEQYF
NA many TRBJ2-7 TRBV28 TGTGCCAGCACCACACCCCCCTACGAGCAGTACTTC CASTTPPYEQYF